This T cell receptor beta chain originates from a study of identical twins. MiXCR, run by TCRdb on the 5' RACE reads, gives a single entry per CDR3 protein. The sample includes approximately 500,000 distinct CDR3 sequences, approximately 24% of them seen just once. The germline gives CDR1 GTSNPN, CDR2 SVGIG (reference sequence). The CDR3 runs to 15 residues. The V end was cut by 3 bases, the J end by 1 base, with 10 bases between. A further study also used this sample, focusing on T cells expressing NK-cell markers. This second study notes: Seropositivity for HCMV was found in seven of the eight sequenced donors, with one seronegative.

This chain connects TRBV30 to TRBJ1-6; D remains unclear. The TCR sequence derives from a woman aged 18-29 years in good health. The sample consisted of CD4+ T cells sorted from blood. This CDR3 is CAWRAARSYNSPLHF. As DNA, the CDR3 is TGTGCCTGGAGGGCAGCTAGGTCCTATAATTCACCCCTCCACTTT.